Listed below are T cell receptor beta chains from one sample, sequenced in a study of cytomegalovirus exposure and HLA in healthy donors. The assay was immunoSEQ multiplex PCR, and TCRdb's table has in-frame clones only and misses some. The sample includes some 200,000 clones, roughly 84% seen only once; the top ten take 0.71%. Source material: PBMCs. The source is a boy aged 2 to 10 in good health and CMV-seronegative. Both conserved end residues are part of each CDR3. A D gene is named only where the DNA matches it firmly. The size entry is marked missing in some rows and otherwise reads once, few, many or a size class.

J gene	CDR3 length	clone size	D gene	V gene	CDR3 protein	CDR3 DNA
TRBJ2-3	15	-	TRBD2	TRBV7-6	CASSLASGGTDTQYF	TGTGCCAGCAGCTTAGCCAGCGGGGGCACAGATACGCAGTATTTT
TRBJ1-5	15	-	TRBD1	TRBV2	CASSGTGYSNQPQHF	TGTGCCAGCAGCGGGACAGGCTATAGCAATCAGCCCCAGCATTTT
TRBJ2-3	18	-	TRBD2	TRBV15	CATSRGGKSLAGLHCEYF	TGTGCCACCAGCAGGGGGGGGAAGTCCCTAGCGGGGCTCCATTGCGAGTATTTT
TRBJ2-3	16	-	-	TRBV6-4	CASSGGREGGPDTQYF	TGTGCCAGCAGTGGCGGACGGGAAGGAGGACCAGATACGCAGTATTTT
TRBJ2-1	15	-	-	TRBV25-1	CASSVGGAEYNEQFF	TGTGCCAGCAGTGTGGGGGGGGCAGAGTACAATGAGCAGTTCTTC
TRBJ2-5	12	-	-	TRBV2	CASRTEGETQYF	TGTGCCAGCAGAACGGAGGGGGAGACCCAGTACTTC
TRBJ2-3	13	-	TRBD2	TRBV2	CARAGGPTDTQYF	TGTGCCAGAGCGGGAGGACCCACAGATACGCAGTATTTT
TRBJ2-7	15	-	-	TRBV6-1	CASSGGQTIYFEQYF	TGTGCCAGCAGCGGGGGACAGACGATCTACTTCGAGCAGTACTTC
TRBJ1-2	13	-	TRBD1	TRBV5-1	CASSLPQGDGYTF	TGCGCCAGCAGCTTACCGCAGGGGGATGGCTACACCTTC
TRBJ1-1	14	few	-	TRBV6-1	CASSESQGSTEAFF	TGTGCCAGCAGTGAAAGCCAGGGTAGCACTGAAGCTTTCTTT
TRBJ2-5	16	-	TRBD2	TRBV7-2	CASSFSSGDPWETQYF	TGTGCCAGCAGCTTTTCTAGCGGGGACCCCTGGGAGACCCAGTACTTC
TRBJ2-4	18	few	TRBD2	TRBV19	CASSIDWNSGGGLNIQYF	TGTGCCAGTAGTATAGATTGGAATAGCGGGGGCGGGCTGAACATTCAGTACTTC
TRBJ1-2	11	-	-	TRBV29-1	CSVGQFYGYTF	TGCAGCGTTGGGCAGTTCTATGGCTACACCTTC
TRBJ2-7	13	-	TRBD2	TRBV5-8	CASSLESGGEQYF	TGTGCCAGCAGCTTGGAGAGCGGGGGCGAGCAGTACTTC
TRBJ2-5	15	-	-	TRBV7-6	CASRGGQTSQETQYF	TGTGCCAGCAGAGGGGGACAGACTAGCCAAGAGACCCAGTACTTC
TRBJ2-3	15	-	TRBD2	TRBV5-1	CASSETSGRTDTQYF	TGCGCCAGCAGTGAGACTAGCGGGAGGACAGATACGCAGTATTTT
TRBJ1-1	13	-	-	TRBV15	CATSPTENTEAFF	TGTGCCACCTCCCCGACTGAGAACACTGAAGCTTTCTTT
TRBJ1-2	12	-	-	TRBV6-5	CASSYYGGGYTF	TGTGCCAGCAGTTACTACGGGGGTGGCTACACCTTC
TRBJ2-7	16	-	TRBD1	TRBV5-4	CASSLLDRVRPYEQYF	TGTGCCAGCAGCTTACTGGACAGGGTACGTCCCTACGAGCAGTACTTC
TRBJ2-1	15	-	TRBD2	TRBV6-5	CASRRLAGGPDEQFF	TGTGCCAGCAGACGACTAGCGGGAGGGCCCGATGAGCAGTTCTTC
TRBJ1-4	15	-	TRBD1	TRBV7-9	CASSYVGDREEKLFF	TGTGCCAGCAGCTATGTGGGGGACAGGGAGGAAAAACTGTTTTTT
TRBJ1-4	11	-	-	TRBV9	CASSDTEKLFF	TGTGCCAGCAGCGACACTGAAAAACTGTTTTTT
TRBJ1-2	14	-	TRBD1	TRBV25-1	CASSGTDRGRGYTF	TGTGCCAGCAGTGGGACTGACAGGGGACGAGGCTACACCTTC
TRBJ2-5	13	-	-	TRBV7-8	CASSPAGLETQYF	TGTGCCAGCAGCCCCGCGGGCCTTGAGACCCAGTACTTC
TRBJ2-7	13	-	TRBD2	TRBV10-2	CATGGNFLEVQYF	TGCGCCACCGGGGGGAATTTCTTAGAAGTGCAGTACTTC
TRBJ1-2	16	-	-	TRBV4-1	CASSHNEVSANYGYTF	TGCGCCAGCAGCCACAACGAGGTGTCCGCTAACTATGGCTACACCTTC
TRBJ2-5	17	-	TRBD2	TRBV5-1	CASSLALAGGRGETQYF	TGCGCCAGCAGCTTGGCTCTAGCGGGAGGAAGGGGGGAGACCCAGTACTTC
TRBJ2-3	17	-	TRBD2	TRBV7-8	CATRLAGGSASTDTQYF	TGTGCCACCCGACTAGCGGGGGGATCAGCTAGCACAGATACGCAGTATTTT
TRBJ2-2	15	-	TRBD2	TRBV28	CASKPGLAYTGELFF	TGTGCCAGCAAGCCGGGACTAGCGTACACCGGGGAGCTGTTTTTT
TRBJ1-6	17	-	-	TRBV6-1	CASSATGFRNYNSPLHF	TGTGCCAGCAGTGCCACAGGGTTTCGCAACTATAATTCACCCCTCCACTTT
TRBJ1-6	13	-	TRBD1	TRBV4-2	CASSQGQNSPLHF	TGTGCCAGCAGCCAGGGACAGAATTCACCCCTCCACTTT
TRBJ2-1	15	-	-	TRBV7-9	CASTARDTSYNEQFF	TGTGCCAGCACCGCCCGGGACACCTCCTACAATGAGCAGTTCTTC
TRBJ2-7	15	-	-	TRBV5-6	CASSQRAGVFYEQYF	TGTGCCAGCAGCCAGAGGGCCGGGGTTTTCTACGAGCAGTACTTC
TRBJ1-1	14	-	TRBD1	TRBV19	CASSPGTGITEAFF	TGTGCCAGTAGTCCCGGGACAGGGATTACTGAAGCTTTCTTT
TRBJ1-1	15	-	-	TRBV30	CAWTPGSGGNTEAFF	TGTGCCTGGACCCCGGGCAGCGGGGGGAACACTGAAGCTTTCTTT
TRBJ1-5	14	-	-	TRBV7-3	CASPHAGLNQPQHF	TGTGCCAGTCCCCATGCAGGGCTGAATCAGCCCCAGCATTTT
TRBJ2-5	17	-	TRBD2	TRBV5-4	CASSLGGLAGGGETQYF	TGTGCCAGCAGCTTGGGGGGACTAGCGGGAGGGGGGGAGACCCAGTACTTC
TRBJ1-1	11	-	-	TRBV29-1	CSVEEDIEAFF	TGCAGCGTTGAAGAAGACATTGAAGCTTTCTTT
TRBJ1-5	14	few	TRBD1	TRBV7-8	CASSLRTGDQPQHF	TGTGCCAGCAGCTTAAGGACAGGGGACCAGCCCCAGCATTTT
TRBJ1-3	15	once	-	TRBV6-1	CASRGIWGAGNTIYF	TGTGCCAGCAGAGGTATATGGGGAGCTGGAAACACCATATATTTT
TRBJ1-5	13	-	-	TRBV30	CAWTADSNQPQHF	TGTGCCTGGACTGCAGATAGCAATCAGCCCCAGCATTTT
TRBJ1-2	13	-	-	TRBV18	CASSPPGHYGYTF	TGTGCCAGCTCACCCCCCGGACATTATGGCTACACCTTC
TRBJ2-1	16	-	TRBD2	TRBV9	CASSVRSGGAFNEQFF	TGTGCCAGCAGCGTACGAAGCGGGGGGGCCTTCAATGAGCAGTTCTTC
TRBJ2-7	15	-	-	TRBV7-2	CASSLEAESSYEQYF	TGTGCCAGCAGCTTAGAGGCGGAAAGCTCCTACGAGCAGTACTTC
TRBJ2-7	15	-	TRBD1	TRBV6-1	CASSLQGALTYEQYF	TGTGCCAGCAGTCTACAGGGGGCGCTTACCTACGAGCAGTACTTC
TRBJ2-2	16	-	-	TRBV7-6	CASSFDRRSNTGELFF	TGTGCCAGCAGCTTTGACAGGCGTTCGAACACCGGGGAGCTGTTTTTT
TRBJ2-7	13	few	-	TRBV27	CASSYARGYEQYF	TGTGCCAGCAGTTACGCCAGGGGCTACGAGCAGTACTTC
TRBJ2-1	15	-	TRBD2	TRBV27	CASSPIAGANNEQFF	TGTGCCAGCAGTCCAATAGCGGGAGCGAACAATGAGCAGTTCTTC
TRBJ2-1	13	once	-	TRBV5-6	CASSLGGVNEQFF	TGTGCCAGCAGCTTGGGGGGGGTCAATGAGCAGTTCTTC
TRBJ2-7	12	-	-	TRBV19	CASSTLGTQQYF	TGTGCCAGTAGTACCCTCGGGACACAGCAGTACTTC
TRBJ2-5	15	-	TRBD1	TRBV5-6	CASSLRQGPQETQYF	TGTGCCAGCAGCTTGAGACAGGGACCCCAAGAGACCCAGTACTTC
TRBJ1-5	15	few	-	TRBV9	CASSVDGLSRQPQHF	TGTGCCAGCAGCGTAGACGGCTTATCGAGGCAGCCCCAGCATTTT
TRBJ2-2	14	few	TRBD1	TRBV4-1	CASSRYRGSGELFF	TGCGCCAGCAGCAGATACAGGGGATCCGGGGAGCTGTTTTTT
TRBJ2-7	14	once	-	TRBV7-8	CASSPTGTLYEQYF	TGTGCCAGCAGCCCTACCGGGACACTCTACGAGCAGTACTTC
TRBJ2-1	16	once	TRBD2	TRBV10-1	CASSESSSGRYNEQFF	TGCGCCAGCAGTGAGTCAAGTAGCGGGAGGTACAATGAGCAGTTCTTC
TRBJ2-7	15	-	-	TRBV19	CASSIGWLATYEQYF	TGTGCCAGTAGTATCGGATGGCTAGCGACCTACGAGCAGTACTTC
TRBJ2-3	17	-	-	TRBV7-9	CASSSQTGYLSTDTQYF	TGTGCCAGCAGCTCGCAAACAGGTTACCTTAGCACAGATACGCAGTATTTT